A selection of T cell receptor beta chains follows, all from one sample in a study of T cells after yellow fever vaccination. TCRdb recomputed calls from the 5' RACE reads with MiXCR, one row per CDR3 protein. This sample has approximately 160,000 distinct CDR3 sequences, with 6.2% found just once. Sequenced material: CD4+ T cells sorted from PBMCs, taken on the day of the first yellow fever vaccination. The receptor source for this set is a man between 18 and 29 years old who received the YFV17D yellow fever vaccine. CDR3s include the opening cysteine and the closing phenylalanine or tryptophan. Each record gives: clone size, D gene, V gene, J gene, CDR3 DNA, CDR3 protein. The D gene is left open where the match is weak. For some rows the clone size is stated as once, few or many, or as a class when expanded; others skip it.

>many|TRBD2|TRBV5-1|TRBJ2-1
TGCGCCAGCAGCTTCCTAGCGGGAGATATAGAGCAGTTCTTC
CASSFLAGDIEQFF
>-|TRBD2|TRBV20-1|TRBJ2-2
TGCAGTGCTAGAGCGTCGGATTCTAGCGGGGGCACCGGGGAGCTGTTTTTT
CSARASDSSGGTGELFF
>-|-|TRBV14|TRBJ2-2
TGTGCCAGCAGCTGGCTTTGGGAGAACACCGGGGAGCTGTTTTTT
CASSWLWENTGELFF
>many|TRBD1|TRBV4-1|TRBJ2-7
TGCGCCAGCAGCCAGTTCGCAGGGGGCCAGGCCGAGCAGTACTTC
CASSQFAGGQAEQYF
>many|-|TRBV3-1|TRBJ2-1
TGTGCCACTGGGGCCTTGGGCGATGAGCAGTTCTTC
CATGALGDEQFF
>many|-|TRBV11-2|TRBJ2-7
TGTGCCAGCAGCTCGCCGACTAGTTTGCACGAGCAGTACTTC
CASSSPTSLHEQYF
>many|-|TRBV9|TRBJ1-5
TGTGCCAGCAGCGTCACACAGGGAGGCAATCAGCCCCAGCATTTT
CASSVTQGGNQPQHF
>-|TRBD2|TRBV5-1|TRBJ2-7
TGCGCCAGCAGCCCCCAAGCGGGGCGCTCCTACGAGCAGTACTTC
CASSPQAGRSYEQYF
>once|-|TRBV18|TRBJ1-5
TGTACCAGCTCACCAATTGAGAGTGCCGGTGGCAATCAGCCCCAGCATTTT
CTSSPIESAGGNQPQHF
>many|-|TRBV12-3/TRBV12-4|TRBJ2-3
TGTGCCAGCACCCTTTACGGAGATACGCAGTATTTT
CASTLYGDTQYF
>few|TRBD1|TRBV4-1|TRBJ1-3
TGCGCCAGCAGCCATACTAGGGGACAGATCTCTGGAAACACCATATATTTT
CASSHTRGQISGNTIYF
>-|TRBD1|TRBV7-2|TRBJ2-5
TGTGCCAGCAGCTCCGGGACAGTACCAGAGACCCAGTACTTC
CASSSGTVPETQYF
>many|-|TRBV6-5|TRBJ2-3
TGTGCCACCCAGACCCCCCTCACAGATACGCAGTATTTT
CATQTPLTDTQYF
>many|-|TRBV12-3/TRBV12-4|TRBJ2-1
TGTGCCAGCAGTTTAGGGGGCCCTGAGCAGTTCTTC
CASSLGGPEQFF
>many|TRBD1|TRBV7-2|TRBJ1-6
TGTGCCAGCAGCTCGGACAGGGGAGGCAATTCACCCCTCCACTTT
CASSSDRGGNSPLHF
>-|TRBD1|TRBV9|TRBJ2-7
TGTGCCAGCAGCACGGGGACAGGGTACTACGAGCAGTACTTC
CASSTGTGYYEQYF
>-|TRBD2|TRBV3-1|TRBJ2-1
TGTGCCAGCAGCCCGGGCGGGGGGTCTGGTGAGCAGTTCTTC
CASSPGGGSGEQFF
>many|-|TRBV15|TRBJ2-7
TGTGCCACCAGCAGAGATCGGCTCTTGCAGTACTTC
CATSRDRLLQYF
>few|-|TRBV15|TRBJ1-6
TGTGCCACCAGCACGCGACTTCAGGGAATGAATTCACCCCTCCACTTT
CATSTRLQGMNSPLHF
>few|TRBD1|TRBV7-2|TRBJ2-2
TGTGCCAGCATTCCGGGACAGGATCCCTTGTCCACCGGGGAGCTGTTTTTT
CASIPGQDPLSTGELFF
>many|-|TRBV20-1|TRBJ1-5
TGCAGTGCTAGACATAGCAATCAGCCCCAGCATTTT
CSARHSNQPQHF
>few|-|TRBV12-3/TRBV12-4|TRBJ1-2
TGTGCCAGCAGTCTCCACAACAGGGATGGCTACACCTTC
CASSLHNRDGYTF
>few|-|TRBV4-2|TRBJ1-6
TGTGCCAGCAGCCAAGACGGTAGCTTCTCCTATAATTCACCCCTCCACTTT
CASSQDGSFSYNSPLHF
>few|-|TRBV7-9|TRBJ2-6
TGTGCCAGCAGCCCGCAGGCAGGGACAAGCTCTGGGGCCAACGTCCTGACTTTC
CASSPQAGTSSGANVLTF
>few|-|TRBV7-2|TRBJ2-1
TGTGCCAGCAGCTTCGATCCGGAGCGTGAGCAGTTCTTC
CASSFDPEREQFF
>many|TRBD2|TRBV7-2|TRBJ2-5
TGTGCCAGCAGCTCGGGACTAGCGGTTGAGACCCAGTACTTC
CASSSGLAVETQYF
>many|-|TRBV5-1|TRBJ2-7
TGCGCCAGCAGCTTGGGCACCGCGGTAGGCTACGAGCAGTACTTC
CASSLGTAVGYEQYF
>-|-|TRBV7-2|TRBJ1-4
TGTGCCAGCAGCTTAGCTACAGGGCCCACTGAAAAACTGTTTTTT
CASSLATGPTEKLFF
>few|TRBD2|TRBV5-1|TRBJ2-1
TGCGCCAGCAGCCCCGCAGCGGGACTTTCCTACAATGAGCAGTTCTTC
CASSPAAGLSYNEQFF
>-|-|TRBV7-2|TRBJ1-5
TGTGCCAGCAGCTTAGTAGCGCCCGGGAATCAGCCCCAGCATTTT
CASSLVAPGNQPQHF
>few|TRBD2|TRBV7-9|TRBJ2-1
TGTGCCAGCAGCTTGCGGGGGAACTCCTACAATGAGCAGTTCTTC
CASSLRGNSYNEQFF
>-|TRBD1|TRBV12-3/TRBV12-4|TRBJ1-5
TGTGCCAGCAGTTCCGGGACAGGGGGCTTCGGTCAGCCCCAGCATTTT
CASSSGTGGFGQPQHF
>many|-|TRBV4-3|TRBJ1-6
TGCGCCAGCAGCCAAGAATGGCCCCCCGATAATTCACCCCTCCACTTT
CASSQEWPPDNSPLHF
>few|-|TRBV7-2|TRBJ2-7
TGTGCCAGCAGCTTCCAGGGTTTATCCTACGAGCAGTACTTC
CASSFQGLSYEQYF
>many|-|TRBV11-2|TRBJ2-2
TGTGCCAGCAGCTTTCAGGAGTCTTCCGGGGAGCTGTTTTTT
CASSFQESSGELFF
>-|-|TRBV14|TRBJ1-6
TGTGCCAGCAGCCTAAGGGGCATCTATAATTCACCCCTCCACTTT
CASSLRGIYNSPLHF
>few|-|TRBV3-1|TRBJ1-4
TGTGCCAGCAGCCAAGGGGTCACTGAAAAACTGTTTTTT
CASSQGVTEKLFF